This note documents a single T cell receptor beta chain sequence. Its antigen remains unidentified. These data belong to a study of cytomegalovirus exposure and HLA in healthy donors. Study-level information: Most genotyped donors, about four fifths of around 370, had Caucasian-associated genetic ancestry. Overall study results and limits: Another analysis was done later, and it associated 16,951 TCR beta sequences with HLA alleles at 0.05 false discovery rate. In a later analysis, compared with equally common non-associated chains, HLA-associated beta chains were more expanded.

A multiplex PCR was run with 60 Vbeta primers and 13 Jbeta primers. The authors' processing: The count from a later analysis was tens of millions of unique TCR beta chains, 9 million to 12 million of them shared. Sequencing was performed with immunoSEQ multiplex PCR; in TCRdb, only in-frame clones are kept and a portion is missing. V, J and clone size were drawn from that table, and D and trimming were deduced from the DNA. The top ten clones hold 4% to 5% of a sample with some 110,000 clones, around three quarters of them seen once. Trimming pared 4 bases from V and 1 base from J, leaving 10 bases between. The CDR3 spans 14 residues. Per germline, CDR1 SGHTA and CDR2 FQGNSA.

This chain connects TRBV7-2 to TRBJ1-1; possible D gene TRBD1, 6 bases. Sequencing used PBMCs. This clonotype was sampled from a man in his forties or fifties in good health and CMV-seropositive. The CDR3 bases are TGTGCCAGCAGCTCAGGACAGCCGAACACTGAAGCTTTCTTT. Residues: CASSSGQPNTEAFF.